This TCR beta chain appears in the sequencing data of a study of cytomegalovirus exposure and HLA in healthy donors. Both 60 Vbeta primers and 13 Jbeta primers went into the PCR. The repertoire was sequenced with immunoSEQ multiplex PCR; TCRdb's copy has only in-frame clones and lacks some. This table has about 120,000 clones, around two thirds appearing once. The CDR3 contains 11 residues. Germline lookup yields CDR1 SQVTM and CDR2 ANQGSEA. The TCR sequence derives from a woman in her 40s in good health and CMV-seropositive. The chain couples TRBV29-1 to TRBJ1-1, with D maybe TRBD1 (5 bases). Sequencing was carried out using PBMCs. In DNA form, the CDR3 reads TGCCTCGCGGGGCCAAGCACTGAAGCTTTCTTT. Its protein product is CLAGPSTEAFF.